The 24 T cell receptor beta chains in this list originate from one sample, sequenced in a study of blood T cell repertoires in COVID-19. Produced via immunoSEQ multiplex PCR; TCRdb's table is partial and in-frame only. Of some 46,000 clones listed, about 70% were seen once; the top ten hold roughly two thirds. The sequenced material came from peripheral blood. Receptor source: a man older than 75 with acute or convalescent COVID-19.

V usage is TRBV27 and J usage is TRBJ1-1; D is uncertain. V gave up 8 bases and J gave up 5 bases, with 18 bases separating them. The CDR3 runs 14 residues. Germline V CDR1 and CDR2: MNHEY, SMNVEV (reference sequence). This CDR3 is CASVRQGARTEAFF. Written as DNA, the CDR3 is TGTGCCAGCGTTCGTCAAGGAGCAAGAACTGAAGCTTTCTTT.

This rearrangement joins TRBV6-5 to TRBJ2-1, with TRBD2 matching over 13 bases. Germline loops: CDR1 MNHEY, CDR2 SVGAGI. Unmatched junction bases numbered 5, after V lost 5 bases and J lost 7 bases. CDR3 length: 15 residues. CDR3 DNA: TGTGCCAGCAGTCTTCCGGGACTAGCGGGAAATGAGCAGTTCTTC. Its translation: CASSLPGLAGNEQFF.

CDR3 nucleotides: TGTGCCAGCAGCTCGGGACTAGCCGGAGATACGCAGTATTTT. Protein: CASSSGLAGDTQYF. The rearrangement links TRBV13 to TRBJ2-3, with 9 bases identical to TRBD2. Losses at the gene ends were 4 bases for V and 5 bases for J; bases not matched to a gene: 4. CDR3 size: 14 residues. Looked up from germline, CDR1 is PRHDT and CDR2 is FYEKMQ (reference sequence).

This chain links TRBV5-1 with TRBJ2-1; 7 bases are shared with TRBD1. Germline V lookup: CDR1 SGHRS, CDR2 YFSETQ. The CDR3 consists of 13 residues. J was trimmed by 6 bases and V by 0 bases; bases with no gene match: 0. CDR3 sequence (DNA): TGCGCCAGCAGCTTGGGGGACAGCAATGAGCAGTTCTTC. It yields the protein CASSLGDSNEQFF.

The chain carries TRBV6-6 and TRBJ1-5; D gene ambiguous. The germline V gene has CDR1 MNHNY and CDR2 SVGAGI (reference sequence). Between the trimmed V and J ends, which lost 7 bases and 0 bases, there was a span of 10 bases. The CDR3 is made up of 14 amino acids. The CDR3, as DNA: TGTGCCAGCACCCCATCGGGTAGCAATCAGCCCCAGCATTTT. As protein: CASTPSGSNQPQHF.

The genes are TRBV7-8 and TRBJ2-1; 8 positions agree with TRBD2. The length of the CDR3 is 16 residues. J lost 7 bases, V lost 5 bases, and 13 bases had no gene match. In germline, CDR1 is SGHVS, CDR2 FQNEAQ. The CDR3 loop reads CASSPGGAGGENEQFF. CDR3 nucleotide sequence: TGTGCCAGCAGCCCGGGGGGGGCGGGAGGTGAAAATGAGCAGTTCTTC.

This sequence joins TRBV12-3 or TRBV12-4 and TRBJ2-7; 7 bases fit TRBD2. The CDR3 contains 12 residues. With 6 bases clipped from V and 6 bases from J, the junction kept 5 bases outside the gene matches. The CDR3 loop reads CASRREVGEQYF. The CDR3, as DNA: TGTGCCAGCAGACGGGAGGTCGGCGAGCAGTACTTC.

The rearrangement uses TRBV30 and TRBJ1-6; D ambiguous. CDR3 length: 13 residues. The germline gives CDR1 GTSNPN, CDR2 SVGIG (reference sequence). Deletions cut 7 bases from V and 5 bases from J, with 12 bases between. The CDR3 DNA sequence: TGTGCCTTTCAGGTCCAACATAATTCACCCCTCCACTTT. It translates to CAFQVQHNSPLHF.

The rearrangement joins TRBV13 to TRBJ1-3; D is ambiguous. The CDR3 is 17 residues long. V was clipped by 4 bases and J by 0 bases, with 16 bases between them. The germline V gene has CDR1 PRHDT and CDR2 FYEKMQ (reference sequence). CDR3 bases: TGTGCCAGCAGCTACCTAAACTCGGGGAGCTCTGGAAACACCATATATTTT. It encodes CASSYLNSGSSGNTIYF.

A single count supports this clone. The chain employs TRBV5-1 and TRBJ2-1, with 8 positions matching TRBD2. J was trimmed by 2 bases and V by 0 bases; bases with no gene match: 4. CDR1 is SGHRS, CDR2 YFSETQ, per germline. CDR3 length: 16 amino acids. CDR3 loop: CASSLEGSGAYNEQFF. The CDR3 DNA follows: TGCGCCAGCAGCTTGGAGGGTAGCGGGGCCTACAATGAGCAGTTCTTC.

The table lists this clone with a few counts. V is TRBV10-1 and J is TRBJ1-5, with 7 nucleotides matching TRBD1. V shed 5 bases and J 6 bases; nucleotides not matched to a gene: 4. This CDR3 spans 13 amino acids. Germline assignment: CDR1 WNHNN and CDR2 SYGVQD (reference sequence). In DNA, the CDR3 is TGCGCCAGCAGTCAGGGGGTGGGTCAGCCCCAGCATTTT. Protein sequence: CASSQGVGQPQHF.

Regarding this clone: The identical CDR3 is also encoded by other nucleotide sequences in the sample. The rearrangement links TRBV5-6 to TRBJ1-1; unclear D gene. CDR1 SGHDT and CDR2 YYEEEE come from the germline V gene. The germline V and J ends were trimmed by 1 base and 4 bases, with 5 bases remaining between them. The CDR3 contains 12 residues. CDR3 nucleotides: TGTGCCAGCAGCTTGCGGGGCACTGAAGCTTTCTTT. Its protein is CASSLRGTEAFF.

This clone was counted a single time. V and J are TRBV2 and TRBJ1-5, with D perhaps TRBD1 (5 bases). Trimming took off 7 bases at V and 1 base at J, with 11 bases between the two ends. Germline-derived CDR1 and CDR2 are SNHLY and FYNNEI. CDR3 size: 14 residues. The CDR3 coding sequence is TGTGCCAGCACCTCCAGGGAAAGCAATCAGCCCCAGCATTTT. Protein sequence: CASTSRESNQPQHF.

The chain joins TRBV7-2 to TRBJ2-5; D might be TRBD1 (6 bases). From germline, CDR1 is SGHTA and CDR2 FQGNSA. There are 16 residues in the CDR3. V was cut by 4 bases and J by 2 bases, with 17 bases left in between. The DNA of the CDR3 is TGTGCCAGCAGCTCCTGGACAGTCCGGAGGCAAGAGACCCAGTACTTC. Translating it yields CASSSWTVRRQETQYF.

The V and J genes are TRBV5-8 and TRBJ2-7, with 8 bases lining up with TRBD1. Germline trimming cut 10 bases from V and 7 bases from J; bases unmatched to any gene: 19. The CDR3 has 15 residues. Looked up from germline, CDR1 is SGHTS and CDR2 is YDEGEE. The CDR3: CASPRGGRRTGEQYF. The CDR3 DNA reads TGTGCCTCACCTCGGGGCGGACGGAGGACAGGGGAGCAGTACTTC.

This chain links TRBV19 with TRBJ1-3, with TRBD1 matching 7 bases. CDR1 LNHDA and CDR2 SQIVND come from the germline V gene (reference sequence). CDR3 length equals 14 residues. After removal of 4 bases from V and 0 bases from J, the junction contained 0 bases not matched to a gene. CDR3 nucleotides: TGTGCCAGTAGTACAGGGGGCTCTGGAAACACCATATATTTT. This codes for CASSTGGSGNTIYF.

The chain couples TRBV14 to TRBJ1-1, with TRBD1 matching over 8 bases. Trimming at V came to 6 bases and at J to 1 base, leaving 7 bases not matched to a gene. Germline CDR1 reads SGHDN; CDR2 reads FVKESK. The CDR3 is 15 amino acids. The CDR3 loop reads CASRPTDRGNTEAFF. CDR3 nucleotides: TGTGCCAGCAGACCCACTGACAGGGGGAACACTGAAGCTTTCTTT.

This clone came up a few times. The chain recombines TRBV7-2 with TRBJ1-5; D possibly corresponds to TRBD1 (6 bases). CDR1 and CDR2 (germline): SGHTA, FQGNSA. The V end was cut by 1 base, the J end by 4 bases, with 11 bases between. The CDR3 is 15 residues long. This CDR3 reads CASSLVQGRNQPQHF. In DNA form, the CDR3 reads TGTGCCAGCAGCTTAGTACAGGGTAGAAATCAGCCCCAGCATTTT.

The rearrangement uses TRBV11-2 and TRBJ2-1; D not certain. The CDR3 contains 15 residues. CDR1 and CDR2 from the germline V gene are SGHAT and FQNNGV. V was cut by 3 bases and J by 6 bases, with 15 bases left in between. The CDR3 region has the DNA TGTGCCAGCAGCTTTTTGAACTTCCCAGGCAATGAGCAGTTCTTC. This sequence encodes CASSFLNFPGNEQFF.

This clone appeared a single time. This chain connects TRBV19 to TRBJ2-1; 7 nucleotides match TRBD2. Germline CDR1 LNHDA, CDR2 SQIVND (reference sequence). The CDR3 extends over 14 amino acids. The V gene end was trimmed by 4 bases and the J gene end by 4 bases; junction bases not matched to a gene: 4. The CDR3 bases are TGTGCCAGTAGTACGTGGGAGGGATACAATGAGCAGTTCTTC. Translated: CASSTWEGYNEQFF. Using reference TRBV19 and TRBJ2-1 for the parts outside the CDR3, the full variable domain is DGGITQSPKYLFRKEGQNVTLSCEQNLNHDAMYWYRQDPGQGLRLIYYSQIVNDFQKGDIAEGYSVSREKKESFPLTVTSAQKNPTAFYLCASSTWEGYNEQFFGPGTRLTVL.

The V gene is TRBV6-1, the J gene TRBJ1-5, with 10 bases that match TRBD1. The germline gives CDR1 MNHNS, CDR2 SASEGT. This CDR3 spans 16 amino acids. V trimming: 4 bases; J trimming: 0 bases; junction bases outside the gene matches: 3. The CDR3 spells CASSGTGGHSNQPQHF. CDR3 in DNA: TGTGCCAGCAGTGGGACAGGGGGACATAGCAATCAGCCCCAGCATTTT.

The chain joins TRBV5-1 to TRBJ2-4; 9 bases map to TRBD1. Trimming cost V 2 bases and J 10 bases; bases outside gene matches: 13. Germline V lookup: CDR1 SGHRS, CDR2 YFSETQ. The CDR3 totals 16 residues. CDR3 sequence (DNA): TGCGCCAGCAGCTTCACAGGGACAGGGCAAAGGGCTATTCAGTACTTC. It is translated as CASSFTGTGQRAIQYF. Drawing the rest from reference TRBV5-1 and TRBJ2-4, the complete variable domain is KAGVTQTPRYLIKTRGQQVTLSCSPISGHRSVSWYQQTPGQGLQFLFEYFSETQRNKGNFPGRFSGRQFSNSRSEMNVSTLELGDSALYLCASSFTGTGQRAIQYFGAGTRLSVL.

This sequence joins TRBV5-4 and TRBJ2-5; TRBD2 matches at 8 bases. The ends lost 4 bases at V and 1 base at J; junction bases unmatched: 12. The CDR3 extends over 17 amino acids. Per germline, CDR1 SGHNT and CDR2 YYREEE (reference sequence). The CDR3 region has the DNA TGTGCCAGCAGCCCAGAGGAAAGTCTAGCGGGCCAAGAGACCCAGTACTTC. Its translation is CASSPEESLAGQETQYF.

This clone has ten or more counts. The V gene is TRBV4-2, the J gene TRBJ2-7; possible D gene TRBD1, 5 bases. The CDR3 length is 14 residues. Trimming took off 1 base at V and 1 base at J, with 8 bases between the two ends. CDR1 and CDR2 from the germline V gene are LGHNA and YNFKEQ. The CDR3 DNA reads as TGTGCCAGCAGCCAAGGGGGCAGTTCCTACGAGCAGTACTTC. Translated: CASSQGGSSYEQYF.